The present TCR beta chain was sequenced within a study of shared clonotypes between healthy human individuals. General study findings and limits: Rarefaction curves obtained for sorted subsets showed sequencing incomplete despite large depth.

Naive CD8 cells lacked CD45RO and underwent positive selection for CCR7, leaving out terminally differentiated effector memory CD45RA+ cells. The healthy adult donors were HIV-negative and reported no recent acute infections or vaccinations. The germline V gene encodes CDR1 MNHNS and CDR2 SASEGT. The CDR3 covers 14 residues. Trimming left V 7 bases short and J 3 bases short, with 16 bases between. A note on this clone: Its target is unknown.

The assay used deep level. Original processing methods: ImmunoSEQ junction-only sequences lacked quality scores, so their filtering differed. TCRdb keeps only in-frame clones here, not all; method: immunoSEQ multiplex PCR. The V and J calls and the clone size are those of that table, but D and trimming were determined from the DNA. The data show roughly 2 million clones, about 95% seen once. What was sequenced was naive CD8+ T cells sorted from blood. V is TRBV6-1 and J is TRBJ2-7; D is perhaps TRBD2 (5 bases). The sequence was obtained from a man younger than 30 in good health. CDR3 sequence (DNA): TGTGCCAGCACCCTTCGGGGAACCAGCTACGAGCAGTACTTC. It codes for CASTLRGTSYEQYF.